This is a list of T cell receptor beta chains from one sample in a study of blood T cell repertoires in COVID-19. Measured with immunoSEQ multiplex PCR; TCRdb has only the in-frame clones, and not every one. The table includes roughly 230,000 clones, 80% to 90% detected once. The sample taken for sequencing was peripheral blood. These TCRs come from a man between 40 and 49 years old with active or convalescent COVID-19. Each CDR3 is given with its conserved first and last residue. D genes are given only for firm matches. Some rows mark clone size as missing; the rest say once, few, many or name a class of expanded clone.

TRBD1,NA,TRBJ2-7,TRBV28,TGTGCCAGCAGTTTAGGACAGGGGGCCCTCTACGAGCAGTACTTC,CASSLGQGALYEQYF
NA,NA,TRBJ1-1,TRBV30,TGTGCCTGGAGCCAGGGAAGTATCGCTGAAGCTTTCTTT,CAWSQGSIAEAFF
NA,NA,TRBJ2-5,TRBV3-1/TRBV3-2,TGTGCCAGCAGCCAAGGAGCGGTCCAGTGGACCCAGTACTTC,CASSQGAVQWTQYF
NA,NA,TRBJ2-3,TRBV3-1/TRBV3-2,TGTGCCAGCAGCCAAGGGCGGACAGCAGATACGCAGTATTTT,CASSQGRTADTQYF
NA,NA,TRBJ2-3,TRBV28,TGTGCCAGCACCTACCTTGTAGGCCTAGACGGGACAGATACGCAGTATTTT,CASTYLVGLDGTDTQYF
NA,NA,TRBJ1-2,TRBV5-6,TGTGCCAGCAGCTTGGTAGAGGACTATGGCTACACCTTC,CASSLVEDYGYTF
TRBD2,NA,TRBJ2-1,TRBV7-2,TGTGCCAGCAGCTTAGGGGGGATCGAGCGGGGTGGCAATGAGCAGTTCTTC,CASSLGGIERGGNEQFF
NA,NA,TRBJ1-4,TRBV6-1,TGTGCCAGCAGTGAAAGAGTCCTCGGCAGGGCGGAGGAAAAACTGTTTTTT,CASSERVLGRAEEKLFF
NA,once,TRBJ2-1,TRBV13,TGTGCCAGCAGCTTTAGACAGTTTGGATTTTATGGGGATGAGCAGTTCTTC,CASSFRQFGFYGDEQFF
NA,NA,TRBJ2-3,TRBV2,TGTGCCAGCCAAAGGTCCAGGAACACAGATACGCAGTATTTT,CASQRSRNTDTQYF
NA,NA,TRBJ1-4,TRBV2,TGTGCCGGCACTCGCTGGGAAAGAGGGGAAAAACTGTTTTTT,CAGTRWERGEKLFF
NA,NA,TRBJ2-7,TRBV9,TGTGCCAGCAGCGTAGCACCGGGGGTTGAGCAGTACTTC,CASSVAPGVEQYF
TRBD1,NA,TRBJ2-3,TRBV7-2,TGTGCCAGCAGAGGTACAGGGGGCTATCAGACAGATACGCAGTATTTT,CASRGTGGYQTDTQYF
NA,few,TRBJ1-1,TRBV7-3,TGTGCCAGCAGCCTGACAGGGAACACTGAAGCTTTCTTT,CASSLTGNTEAFF
NA,NA,TRBJ1-5,TRBV6-5,TGTGCCACCAGGAGCAGGAACAATCAGCCCCAGCATTTT,CATRSRNNQPQHF
NA,NA,TRBJ2-3,TRBV30,TGTGCCTGGAGCCACACAGATACGCAGTATTTT,CAWSHTDTQYF
TRBD1,NA,TRBJ2-3,TRBV13,TGTGCCAGCAGCCCCGGACAGGGCGGCACAGATACGCAGTATTTT,CASSPGQGGTDTQYF
TRBD2,NA,TRBJ2-7,TRBV6-2/TRBV6-3,TGTGCCAGCAGCCCCAGCGGGGGATACTACGAGCAGTACTTC,CASSPSGGYYEQYF
NA,NA,TRBJ1-6,TRBV5-1,TGCGCCAGCAGCTTGCAGGACAGCAATAATTCACCCCTCCACTTT,CASSLQDSNNSPLHF
NA,NA,TRBJ2-7,TRBV5-4,TGTGCCAGCAGCTGGACTGTGGGCGAGCAGTACTTC,CASSWTVGEQYF
NA,once,TRBJ1-1,TRBV6-6,TGTGCCAGCAGTTACTCGCAGGGCGCGTCAGCTTTCTTT,CASSYSQGASAFF
NA,NA,TRBJ1-4,TRBV3-1/TRBV3-2,TGTGCCAGCAGCCAAGATCGGGAAAAACTGTTTTTT,CASSQDREKLFF